These 20 T cell receptor beta chains originate from one sample sequenced in a study of blood T cell repertoires in COVID-19 (dated by TCRdb to 2018 to 2020). Library method: the immunoSEQ multiplex PCR assay. Entries here come from immuneACCESS through TCRdb and include only in-frame sequences with V and J called. Some clones fail to appear in such tables; in the studies checked, an unresolved V gene covers under half of the shortfall, and the cause of the remainder is unknown. The sample table contains hundreds of thousands of clones; only one count was recorded for around 90% of them. The top ten clones comprise 1.5% to 2% of the sample. The source material was PBMCs or T cells enriched from blood (not recorded which). The receptors were gathered from a woman younger than 30 with acute COVID-19.

Points on this clone: The junction shows a germline mismatch at one end, possibly a read error. V usage is TRBV19 and J usage is TRBJ2-1; 12 nucleotides match TRBD2. Looked up from germline, CDR1 is LNHDA and CDR2 is SQIVND (reference sequence). The CDR3 spans 18 residues. The CDR3 region has the DNA TGTGCCAGTAGGGGAGGTTCGCTAGCGGGAGGGCCCTATAATGAGCAGTTCTTC. This sequence encodes CASRGGSLAGGPYNEQFF.

This clone was observed once. The chain recombines TRBV12-3 or TRBV12-4 with TRBJ1-2, with D uncertain. This CDR3 comprises 12 residues. The V end lost 6 bases, the J end lost 12 bases, and 17 bases lay between the germline ends. The CDR3 protein is CASSHDLVSHTF. The CDR3 nucleotides read TGTGCCAGCAGCCATGACCTAGTCAGCCACACCTTC.

The J gene is TRBJ2-5, the V gene TRBV7-2; D may be TRBD2 (6 bases). Germline V gives CDR1 SGHTA, CDR2 FQGNSA. The CDR3 is made up of 14 amino acids. The V gene lost 3 bases and the J gene lost 4 bases, with 12 bases spanning the gap. The CDR3 loop is CASSLGGGGETQYF. The DNA of the CDR3 is TGTGCCAGCAGCTTGGGGGGAGGAGGAGAGACCCAGTACTTC.

V gene TRBV14 combines with J gene TRBJ2-3; TRBD1 matches 7 bases. V shed 0 bases, J shed 5 bases, and the junction held 5 bases outside the gene matches. Germline-derived CDR1 and CDR2 are SGHDN and FVKESK. The CDR3 covers 15 residues. CDR3 residues: CASSQDRGGKDTQYF. CDR3 bases: TGTGCCAGCAGCCAAGATCGAGGGGGCAAAGATACGCAGTATTTT.

This chain connects TRBV5-4 to TRBJ2-1, with 7 positions matching TRBD2. With 4 bases clipped from V and 5 bases from J, the junction kept 3 bases outside the gene matches. The CDR3 is 13 residues long. Germline values: CDR1 SGHNT, CDR2 YYREEE (reference sequence). The CDR3, as DNA: TGTGCCAGCAGCCACACTAGCGACAATGAGCAGTTCTTC. It is translated as CASSHTSDNEQFF.

CDR3 residues: CASSLAGAQHF. The DNA for the CDR3 is TGTGCCAGCAGTTTAGCAGGGGCCCAGCATTTT. V usage is TRBV2 and J usage is TRBJ1-5; weak D call: TRBD1 (6 bases). From germline, CDR1 is SNHLY and CDR2 FYNNEI. The CDR3 loop spans 11 amino acids. V was clipped by 5 bases and J by 11 bases, with 10 bases between them.

The gene calls are TRBV3-1 (or the pseudogene TRBV3-2) and TRBJ2-5; D is uncertain. CDR1 and CDR2 (germline): LGHDT, YNNKEL (reference sequence). Trimming removed 4 bases from V and 5 bases from J, with 5 bases in between. The CDR3 extends over 11 amino acids. The CDR3: CASSLSETQYF. CDR3 bases: TGTGCCAGCAGCCTTTCGGAGACCCAGTACTTC.

The V gene is TRBV28, the J gene TRBJ2-7, with TRBD1 matching 9 bases. CDR1 is MDHEN, CDR2 SYDVKM, per germline. Losses at the gene ends were 5 bases for V and 2 bases for J; bases not matched to a gene: 4. The CDR3 totals 14 residues. The CDR3 nucleotides read TGTGCCAGCAGTATTAGACAGGGGGCCTACGAGCAGTACTTC. Protein: CASSIRQGAYEQYF.

The chain links TRBV2 to TRBJ2-1; tentatively, D is TRBD2 (6 bases). This CDR3 contains 16 residues. CDR1 is SNHLY, CDR2 FYNNEI, per germline. V gave up 4 bases and J gave up 0 bases, with 13 bases separating them. The CDR3 reads CASSGGRGRSYNEQFF. CDR3 nucleotide sequence: TGTGCCAGCAGTGGAGGGCGGGGCCGCTCCTACAATGAGCAGTTCTTC.

The rearrangement uses TRBV29-1 and TRBJ2-1; 10 nucleotides agree with TRBD2. Per the germline V gene, CDR1 is SQVTM and CDR2 is ANQGSEA. J lost 7 bases, V lost 3 bases, and 12 bases had no gene match. There are 16 residues in the CDR3. The CDR3 protein is CSVEASGRARRNEQFF. The CDR3 nucleotides read TGCAGCGTTGAGGCTAGCGGGAGAGCGCGCCGGAATGAGCAGTTCTTC.

The rearrangement uses TRBV11-2 and TRBJ2-1; 10 bases are a match to TRBD2. Per germline, CDR1 SGHAT and CDR2 FQNNGV. The CDR3 totals 15 residues. V lost 1 base to trimming and J lost 9 bases; unmatched junction nucleotides: 6. CDR3 residues: CASSLVLAGVGEQFF. Written as DNA, the CDR3 is TGTGCCAGCAGCTTAGTGCTAGCGGGAGTGGGTGAGCAGTTCTTC.

The V call is TRBV19, the J call TRBJ2-7, with 8 bases matching TRBD2. Germline CDR1 LNHDA, CDR2 SQIVND (reference sequence). J gave up 4 bases and V 6 bases, and 8 bases lay outside the gene matches. The CDR3 extends over 14 amino acids. CDR3 residues: CASSSTSGSYEQYF. In DNA, the CDR3 is TGTGCCAGTAGCAGTACTAGCGGCAGTTACGAGCAGTACTTC.

The gene calls are TRBV10-3 and TRBJ2-3, with D possibly TRBD2 on 5 matching bases. This CDR3 region has 12 residues. The ends were cut back, 5 bases at V and 4 bases at J, with 7 bases in the middle. Germline V gene lookup returns CDR1 ENHRY and CDR2 SYGVKD. As DNA, the CDR3 is TGTGCCATCAGTCGGGATCCAGATACGCAGTATTTT. Translating gives CAISRDPDTQYF.

This chain uses TRBV12-3 or TRBV12-4 with TRBJ1-6; 9 bases are a match to TRBD1. The CDR3 is 13 amino acids. Trimming took 9 bases from V and 10 from J; bases not matched to a gene: 7. The CDR3 DNA follows: TGTGCCAGTATGGACAGGGGAAACTCACCCCTCCACTTT. Protein product: CASMDRGNSPLHF.

The rearrangement uses TRBV28 and TRBJ2-5, with TRBD2 identical over 10 bases. The CDR3 loop spans 15 amino acids. V gave up 3 bases and J gave up 1 base; unmatched junction bases: 2. Germline values: CDR1 MDHEN, CDR2 SYDVKM. The CDR3 loop is CASSLLAGAQETQYF. In nucleotides, the CDR3 is TGTGCCAGCAGTTTGCTAGCGGGGGCCCAAGAGACCCAGTACTTC. Complete variable domain (other parts from reference TRBV28 and TRBJ2-5): DVKVTQSSRYLVKRTGEKVFLECVQDMDHENMFWYRQDPGLGLRLIYFSYDVKMKEKGDIPEGYSVSREKKERFSLILESASTNQTSMYLCASSLLAGAQETQYFGPGTRLLVL.

The chain employs TRBV2 and TRBJ2-3, with TRBD2 matching over 13 bases. The CDR3 runs to 20 residues. Germline V gene sequence: CDR1 SNHLY, CDR2 FYNNEI. The junction had 18 bases not matched to a gene; V was cut back by 7 bases and J by 2 bases. In DNA, the CDR3 is TGTGCCAGCATATCCCGAACACAGTGGACTAGCGGGAGAGACACAGATACGCAGTATTTT. This sequence encodes CASISRTQWTSGRDTDTQYF.

The gene calls are TRBV18 and TRBJ2-7; 7 nucleotides line up with TRBD2. Germline CDR1 KGHSH, CDR2 LQKENI. The CDR3 consists of 14 residues. The J segment lost 2 bases and the V segment lost 5 bases, leaving 6 bases of the junction unmatched. The CDR3, as DNA: TGTGCCAGCTCAGAGGCTAGCGGAGCCTACGAGCAGTACTTC. It translates to CASSEASGAYEQYF.

This chain connects TRBV6-5 to TRBJ1-3; D perhaps matches TRBD1 (6 bases). The CDR3 length is 15 residues. V lost 6 bases and J lost 1, with 13 bases in between. Germline V gene data show CDR1 as MNHEY and CDR2 as SVGAGI. In DNA, the CDR3 is TGTGCCAGCAGGTTGACAGGCAGATCTGGAAACACCATATATTTT. It yields the protein CASRLTGRSGNTIYF.

The gene calls are TRBV5-1 and TRBJ2-4; 7 bases line up with TRBD2. Trimming cost V 5 bases and J 9 bases; bases outside gene matches: 8. Looked up from germline, CDR1 is SGHRS and CDR2 is YFSETQ. The CDR3 has 13 amino acids. CDR3 protein: CASRGGLKGIQYF. The CDR3 region has the DNA TGCGCCAGCAGGGGGGGACTAAAGGGCATTCAGTACTTC.

The rearrangement uses TRBV14 and TRBJ2-7; 11 nucleotides line up with TRBD2. J was trimmed by 4 bases and V by 4 bases; bases with no gene match: 6. Germline CDR1 reads SGHDN; CDR2 reads FVKESK. The CDR3 covers 15 residues. CDR3 nucleotide sequence: TGTGCCAGCAGCCTTCTAGCGGGAGGCGGGTACGAGCAGTACTTC. The encoded protein is CASSLLAGGGYEQYF.